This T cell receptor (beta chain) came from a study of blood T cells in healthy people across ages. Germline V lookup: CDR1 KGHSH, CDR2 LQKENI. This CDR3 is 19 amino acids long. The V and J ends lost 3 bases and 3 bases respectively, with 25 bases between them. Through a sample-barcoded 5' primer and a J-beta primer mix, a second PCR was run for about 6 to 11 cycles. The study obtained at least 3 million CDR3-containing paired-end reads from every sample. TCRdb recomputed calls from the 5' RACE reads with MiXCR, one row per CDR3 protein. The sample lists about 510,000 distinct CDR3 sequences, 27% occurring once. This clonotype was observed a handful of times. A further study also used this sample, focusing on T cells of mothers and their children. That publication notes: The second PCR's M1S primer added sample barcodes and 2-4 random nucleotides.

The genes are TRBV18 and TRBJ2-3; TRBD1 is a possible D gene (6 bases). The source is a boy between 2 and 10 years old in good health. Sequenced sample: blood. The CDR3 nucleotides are TGTGCCAGCTCACCGGGCCCTTCCACAGGGACGGAGGAAACAGATACGCAGTATTTT. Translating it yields CASSPGPSTGTEETDTQYF.